Presented here are 5 T cell receptor beta chains from one specimen sequenced in a study of Ad26.COV2.S vaccination and SARS-CoV-2 variants (dated by TCRdb to about 2021). The library was produced with the immunoSEQ multiplex PCR assay. Entries here come from immuneACCESS through TCRdb and include only in-frame sequences with V and J called. Some clones fail to appear in such tables; in the studies checked, an unresolved V gene covers under half of the shortfall, and the cause of the remainder is unknown. Present in this sample are about 450,000 clones, 80% to 90% of which were seen just once. 2% to 3% of the sample lies in the top ten. Read against the paper, the sample's treatment or condition label means: roughly 18 received Ad26.COV2.S at low or high dose, single or two shots; a few received placebo; per-sample allocation not given. For vaccine and placebo recipients, the sequenced repertoires came from samples collected on day 63 after the first injection.

The source was peripheral blood, collected in a trial of Ad26.COV2.S vaccine versus placebo. These receptors were obtained from a person aged 18-60 years who received the Ad26.COV2.S COVID-19 vaccine or a placebo.

This clone has only a few counts. The chain carries TRBV11-2 and TRBJ1-6; a possible D gene is TRBD1 (5 bases). Between the trimmed V and J ends, which lost 1 base and 14 bases, there was a span of 18 bases. Per germline, CDR1 SGHAT and CDR2 FQNNGV. This CDR3 is built from 15 residues. The CDR3 DNA reads as TGTGCCAGCAGCTTAGGAGCAGGGTCGACCTCTACCCTCCACTTT. Protein product: CASSLGAGSTSTLHF.

The CDR3 reads CASSLSGGYNEQFF. CDR3 DNA: TGTGCCAGCAGCTTGTCTGGGGGTTACAATGAGCAGTTCTTC. The chain combines TRBV5-5 with TRBJ2-1; the D call may be TRBD1 or TRBD2 (5 bases each). The germline CDR1 and CDR2 sequences are SGHKS and YYEKEE (reference sequence). The ends were cut back, 1 base at V and 4 bases at J, with 9 bases in the middle. The CDR3 length is 14 residues.

The gene calls are TRBV2 and TRBJ2-7, with D maybe TRBD2 (5 bases). In germline, CDR1 is SNHLY, CDR2 FYNNEI. With 0 bases removed from V and 7 bases from J, the gap between germline ends came to 13 bases. This CDR3 region has 14 residues. As DNA, the CDR3 is TGTGCCAGCAGTGAAGCGCGGGCTAGTGTTGAGCAGTACGTC. Protein product: CASSEARASVEQYV.

This clone came up once. The chain couples TRBV7-9 to TRBJ1-1; D unclear. Trimming removed 1 base from V and 8 bases from J, with 8 bases in between. Germline V gene data show CDR1 as SEHNR and CDR2 as FQNEAQ (reference sequence). This CDR3 spans 12 amino acids. The chain's CDR3 is CASSLGGGEAFF. CDR3 nucleotides: TGTGCCAGCAGCTTAGGGGGAGGAGAAGCTTTCTTT.

The CDR3 protein is CASSDSGPPFDEQFF. CDR3 bases: TGTGCCAGCAGTGATAGTGGACCTCCGTTCGATGAGCAGTTCTTC. The genes are TRBV6-1 and TRBJ2-1; D unresolved. Germline V gives CDR1 MNHNS, CDR2 SASEGT. Trimming left V 3 bases short and J 8 bases short, with 17 bases between. CDR3 length: 15 residues.